The 18 T cell receptor beta chains below all came from one sample that was sequenced in a study of metastatic and nonmetastatic thyroid tumors. TCRdb recomputed clones from the PCR reads via MiXCR. The sample consists of around 32,000 clones, 7.4% of them appearing once. No treatment of any kind had been given to any patient before thyroid surgery. Specimen: blood. The origin of the receptors is a female donor with papillary thyroid cancer or a benign thyroid nodule (not recorded which). Some clones in this sample may be carry-over from other donors' samples.

Many counts were recorded for this clone. The CDR3: CSALPLAADTQYF. CDR3 in DNA: TGCAGTGCTCTCCCCCTCGCGGCAGATACGCAGTATTTT. The chain has TRBV20-1 and TRBJ2-3; D is unclear. In germline, CDR1 is DFQATT, CDR2 SNEGSKA (reference sequence). The ends were cut back, 5 bases at V and 4 bases at J, with 13 bases in the middle. The CDR3 is made up of 13 amino acids.

This clone came up many times. The rearrangement uses TRBV7-8 and TRBJ1-2; D is undetermined. V shed 2 bases and J shed 1 base, with 8 bases lying between them. This CDR3 region has 14 residues. CDR1 and CDR2 (germline): SGHVS, FQNEAQ. In DNA form, the CDR3 reads TGTGCCAGCAGCTTATCGTCCAGTAACTATGGCTACACCTTC. Translated, it gives CASSLSSSNYGYTF. The full variable domain, rest sourced from reference TRBV7-8 and TRBJ1-2, is GAGVSQSPRYKVAKRGQDVALRCDPISGHVSLFWYQQALGQGPEFLTYFQNEAQLDKSGLPSDRFFAERPEGSVSTLKIQRTQQEDSAVYLCASSLSSSNYGYTFGSGTRLTVV.

The V gene is TRBV11-2, the J gene TRBJ2-2, with TRBD1 as a possible D gene (6 bases). Trimming pared 2 bases from V and 2 bases from J, leaving 15 bases between. The CDR3 is 17 amino acids. CDR1 SGHAT and CDR2 FQNNGV come from the germline V gene. This CDR3 reads CASSLPTTGRNTGELFF. The CDR3 DNA is TGTGCCAGCAGCTTACCTACCACAGGGAGAAACACCGGGGAGCTGTTTTTT.

The chain combines TRBV24-1 with TRBJ2-1, with D uncertain. The CDR3 is 14 amino acids. The germline V gene has CDR1 KGHDR and CDR2 SFDVKD. With 6 bases removed from V and 7 bases from J, the gap between germline ends came to 15 bases. CDR3 DNA sequence: TGTGCCACCAGTTATGCCGGTACAGCGAATGAGCAGTTCTTC. This codes for CATSYAGTANEQFF.

In this sample, this clone turned up many times. This chain connects TRBV9 to TRBJ2-2; maybe TRBD2 (5 bases). Germline CDR1 is SGDLS and CDR2 is YYNGEE. The CDR3 length is 19 residues. The V and J ends lost 0 bases and 0 bases respectively, with 18 bases between them. The CDR3 bases are TGTGCCAGCAGCGTAGGAAGGTATAGCGCCCCAGCGAACACCGGGGAGCTGTTTTTT. Translating gives CASSVGRYSAPANTGELFF.

This clone has at least ten counts. V usage is TRBV6-2 or TRBV6-3 and J usage is TRBJ1-2, with 8 bases that match TRBD1. The V gene end was trimmed by 6 bases and the J gene end by 2 bases; junction bases not matched to a gene: 8. Germline V gives CDR1 MNHEY, CDR2 SVGEGT. This CDR3 has 15 residues. The CDR3 coding sequence is TGTGCCAGCAGCCCCAGGGACAGGCCCAACTATGGCTACACCTTC. This codes for CASSPRDRPNYGYTF.

The chain is built from TRBV5-1 and TRBJ2-2, with D unresolved. V shed 4 bases and J shed 4 bases, with 11 bases lying between them. CDR1 and CDR2 (germline): SGHRS, YFSETQ. The CDR3 extends over 14 amino acids. In DNA, the CDR3 is TGCGCCAGCAGCCTACAGACACTCACCGGGGAGCTGTTTTTT. It translates to CASSLQTLTGELFF.

This clone was detected ten times or more. The V and J genes are TRBV20-1 and TRBJ1-2; 10 bases agree with TRBD1. V lost 4 bases and J lost 6; bases outside the gene matches: 17. The CDR3 contains 17 residues. Germline V CDR1 and CDR2: DFQATT, SNEGSKA (reference sequence). The CDR3 coding sequence is TGCAGTGCTATAGGTTTTACGGGACAGGGGCTATTGGATGGCTACACCTTC. This gives the protein CSAIGFTGQGLLDGYTF.

About this clone itself: Just one base apart from a much larger clone, this may be a read error. The chain is built from TRBV10-2 and TRBJ2-3; TRBD2 matches 7 bases. Germline V gene data show CDR1 as WSHSY and CDR2 as SAAADI. The V gene end was trimmed by 4 bases and the J gene end by 3 bases; junction bases not matched to a gene: 10. CDR3 length: 16 amino acids. The CDR3: CASSVGGGSITDTQYF. CDR3 coding DNA: TGCGCCAGCAGTGTTGGAGGCGGGAGCATTACAGATACGCAGTATTTT.

As concerns this clone: This may arise from a read error, as a much more abundant clone is one base away. The same CDR3 also results from other DNA sequences found in this sample. The V and J genes are TRBV20-1 and TRBJ2-5; a possible D gene is TRBD1 (6 bases). This CDR3 is 13 amino acids long. Per the germline V gene, CDR1 is DFQATT and CDR2 is SNEGSKA (reference sequence). Trimming shortened V by 8 bases and J by 2 bases, and 15 bases separated the two germline ends. The CDR3 coding sequence is TGCAGTCAGTACCCTACAGGGCAAGAGACCCAGTACTTC. Protein sequence: CSQYPTGQETQYF.

This clone was observed many times. The V and J genes are TRBV18 and TRBJ2-7; 7 bases are shared with TRBD1. CDR1 KGHSH and CDR2 LQKENI come from the germline V gene. The CDR3 loop spans 13 amino acids. J gave up 5 bases and V 4 bases, and 5 bases lay outside the gene matches. The CDR3: CASSRGTGDEQYF. DNA of the CDR3: TGTGCCAGCTCACGTGGTACAGGGGACGAGCAGTACTTC.

The table lists this clone with many counts. The CDR3 does not close with the conserved phenylalanine or tryptophan, likely indicating a read error. It is unclear where the CDR3 begins or ends on the DNA, so no DNA is shown, and the CDR3 is as TCRdb lists it. The rearrangement uses TRBV7-9 and TRBJ2-4; the table's TRBD2 call for D was not verified on the DNA. The CDR3 spans 10 amino acids, including both terminal residues. The V gene's germline CDR1 is SEHNR and CDR2 FQNEAQ (reference sequence). CDR3 amino acids: CASSYPVWGG.

In its sample, this clone was seen many times. The rearrangement uses TRBV11-2 and TRBJ2-7; possible D gene TRBD2, 6 bases. Trimming stripped 5 bases from V and 6 bases from J, with 20 bases between. CDR3 length: 15 residues. The germline V gene has CDR1 SGHAT and CDR2 FQNNGV. The chain's CDR3 is CASSPYSGRGIEQYF. The CDR3 DNA sequence: TGTGCCAGCAGCCCGTATTCCGGCCGGGGGATCGAGCAGTACTTC.

This clone was seen many times. The chain combines TRBV3-1 with TRBJ1-3; no clear D gene. CDR1 is LGHDT, CDR2 YNNKEL, per germline (reference sequence). The CDR3 extends over 17 amino acids. Trimming pared 1 base from V and 4 bases from J, leaving 17 bases between. Here the CDR3 reads CASSQALRSSTGNTIYF. Here the CDR3 DNA reads TGTGCCAGCAGCCAAGCTTTGAGGTCCTCTACGGGAAACACCATATATTTT.

This clone showed up many times. The gene calls are TRBV6-1 and TRBJ1-2; a possible D gene is TRBD1 (6 bases). Trimming shortened V by 4 bases and J by 6 bases, and 24 bases separated the two germline ends. Germline V gene data show CDR1 as MNHNS and CDR2 as SASEGT. The CDR3 covers 17 residues. The chain's CDR3 is CASSAQGMGGRNDGYTF. CDR3 DNA: TGTGCCAGCAGTGCCCAGGGTATGGGGGGCAGAAACGATGGCTACACCTTC.

This clone has a count of ten or more. The chain is built from TRBV11-2 and TRBJ2-7; D possibly corresponds to TRBD2 (5 bases). V shed 8 bases and J shed 0 bases, with 23 bases lying between them. Germline loops: CDR1 SGHAT, CDR2 FQNNGV. The CDR3 contains 17 residues. In DNA, the CDR3 is TGTGCCAGCGCTCCCAATAACATGCTTGGGAGCTCCTACGAGCAGTACTTC. Amino acids: CASAPNNMLGSSYEQYF.

This clone was recorded many times. The J gene is TRBJ1-1, the V gene TRBV10-3; D call uncertain. V was clipped by 0 bases and J by 3 bases, with 5 bases between them. There are 13 residues in the CDR3. Per germline, CDR1 ENHRY and CDR2 SYGVKD. CDR3 coding DNA: TGTGCCATCAGTGAGTCGCAGGACACTGAAGCTTTCTTT. It codes for CAISESQDTEAFF.

This clone has a count of ten or more. The chain uses TRBV6-6 and TRBJ2-3; TRBD2 is a possible D gene (5 bases). Germline-derived CDR1 and CDR2 are MNHNY and SVGAGI (reference sequence). The ends were cut back, 0 bases at V and 4 bases at J, with 20 bases in the middle. The CDR3 length is 18 residues. The CDR3 region is CASSYSPRHGVRADTQYF. The DNA for the CDR3 is TGTGCCAGCAGTTACTCCCCCCGACATGGGGTGAGGGCAGATACGCAGTATTTT.